This T cell receptor beta chain was sequenced during a study of cytomegalovirus exposure and HLA in healthy donors (dated by TCRdb to between 2016 and 2019). Notes on the research overall: In an earlier analysis of some 550 of the donors, 250 to 350 Gb of sequence data and approximately 120 million unique TCR beta sequences from 180 million or so T cells were reported. To decide whether each TCR beta V gene segment behaved as functional or pseudogenic, an earlier analysis of some 580 of the donors relied on high-throughput TCR beta sequencing. HLA typing included class I and class II loci at four-digit resolution. Donor age, sex, ethnicity and CMV serostatus were collected together with the repertoire data. Among some 400 genotyped donors of the cohort, an average of approximately 230,000 unique TCR beta nucleotide sequences were sequenced per donor, roughly 20% of them non-productive. Of the roughly 410 genotyped donors, roughly 76% were placed in the genetic ancestry cluster associated with self-reported Caucasian donors. Roughly 5 DR-DQ haplotypes were handled as single units for association and clustering because linkage in the cohort was strong. A later genetic analysis took genome-wide SNP genotypes for about 60% of the roughly 670 donors and used that subset as a discovery cohort. The study was designed to test whether signatures of past pathogen exposure could be identified by cataloging public T cell receptors. A later analysis re-examined previously published TCR beta repertoires from roughly 650 donors and added high-resolution HLA genotyping to investigate patterns of TCR occurrence. Typing coverage differed by locus: A, B, C, DRB1 and DQB1 were typed in roughly 629-630 donors, DQA1 in 500 to 550, DPA1 in approximately 610, and DPB1 in 400 to 490. Every discovery cohort repertoire had been produced on one sequencing platform. The study combined high-throughput TCR immunosequencing, statistical association of individual TCRs with disease status, and machine learning to predict cytomegalovirus infection status. Besides the first cohort of under 700 subjects, a separate validation cohort made up of about 120 different subjects was used. In the later analysis, no new phenotypic data were used to find candidate immune exposures; instead, reliance was placed on TCR beta sequences and their occurrence across donors. Approximately 310 gigabases of sequencing data and approximately 80 million unique TCR sequences were included in an early release covering around 650 HLA-typed donors. The T cell repertoires of under 750 subjects were profiled by immunosequencing and related to cytomegalovirus serostatus. What the authors observed across the whole study: Because counts were too low, more than 15 rarely observed V segments, including chromosome 9 orphons, were left out of the earlier analysis of 500 to 750 of the donors. According to a later analysis, most CMV-associated TCR beta chains appeared to be HLA-restricted, and the HLA associations seemed to be driven largely by CMV exposure. According to the authors, the approach could potentially be generalized to other disease states and immunological phenotypes. A few of the identified cytomegalovirus-associated TCR beta chains were confirmed in vitro to be specific for cytomegalovirus antigens. A later genetic analysis reported fewer N-insertions in productive TCRs among donors in an Asian-associated ancestry cluster than the roughly 720-donor mean. Correlated functional status among segregating V segments might be attributable to linkage disequilibrium, but an unknown experimental factor could not be ruled out. For the cohort, immune exposure information was limited to CMV serostatus. In both the original and validation cohorts, the classifier was reported to diagnose cytomegalovirus status with high specificity and sensitivity. Because the 87-base-pair reads could not distinguish some IMGT-functional V segments, including TRBV6-2 and TRBV6-3, those segments were excluded. A further reported finding was that TCR beta sequences accurately predicted the HLA-A and HLA-B alleles for most subjects in the first cohort. Assigning TCR associations to individual alleles was difficult when HLA alleles, especially DR and DQ, strongly co-occurred. An association between a missense DCLRE1C variant and V-gene and J-gene trimming of TCR beta chains was found in a later genetic analysis and replicated in an independent cohort. In an earlier analysis of 500 to 650 of the donors, most TCR beta V segments appeared in productive rearrangements about 87% or about 30% of the time, broadly matching IMGT annotations. This cohort had only TCR beta chains sequenced, and the lack of alpha or paired-chain data limited which features could be detected. A group of highly shared sequence variants was considered likely to be a technical artifact of the sequencing pipeline. Across donors, most TCR sequences were observed very rarely, whereas some public TCRs were present in many individuals. Because HLA typing was unavailable for some donors at each locus, only the typed subset was used in association tests. The study gave a list of some 150 TCR beta chains associated with cytomegalovirus. According to a later analysis, TCR association rates differed among HLA loci, with DRB1 alleles showing the most associated TCRs and HLA-C alleles showing the fewest. Specific HLA alleles were associated with 16,951 TCR beta sequences at a false discovery rate of 0.05 in a later analysis. In a later analysis, HLA-associated TCR beta chains were found to be more clonally expanded and to have lower generation probabilities than equally common non-associated chains. The presence/absence analyses assumed that sequencing depth was roughly uniform across donors, and that assumption may not be true. A later analysis reported that several top co-occurrence clusters appeared linked to parvovirus B19, influenza, CMV and Epstein-Barr virus.

The cohort consisted of 600 to 700 healthy bone marrow donors. Cohort members were all nominally healthy when sampled, although unrecorded immune exposures were likely present. The donor was CMV seropositive and was included in the group of 250 to 300 seropositive cohort members. A peripheral blood sample was collected from each donor, and TCR beta sequencing was performed on peripheral blood mononuclear cells. Genomic DNA extraction from the blood cell samples was performed with the Qiagen DNeasy Blood Extraction Kit. As regards this clone: Which antigen it targets is not known. Base-call qualities are not available, and no considerably larger clone is one nucleotide away.

Libraries were constructed by the immunoSEQ multiplex PCR assay. The multiplex PCR relied on a mix of 60 forward primers for TCR Vbeta segments and 13 reverse primers for TCR Jbeta segments. Amplification of the CDR3 region of rearranged TCR beta genes was performed with a multiplex PCR assay on genomic DNA. On the Illumina HiSeq System, the amplified TCR beta libraries were sequenced as 87-base-pair reads. In the source study's methods: A later analysis tallied about 77 million unique TCR beta chains across the 666 repertoires, and approximately 12 million of those chains were shared by two or more donors. A nearest-neighbor algorithm error-corrected the raw reads and collapsed the reads into unique sequences, merging closely related sequences to remove PCR and sequencing errors. V, D and J gene segments were assigned by aligning CDR3 sequences to IMGT reference sequences. For a sequence to be retained, a match of at least six nucleotides to both a V gene segment and a J gene segment was required. A rearrangement was called productive if the CDR3 had no stop codons and remained in frame with V and J, and every other rearrangement was called non-productive. CDR3 was defined according to IMGT convention as the region running from the second conserved V-encoded cysteine to the conserved J-encoded phenylalanine. In an earlier analysis of 500 to 650 of the donors, sequences lacking an unambiguous match to a single V gene segment were excluded. An earlier analysis of some 500 of the donors classified V segments as functional when productive rearrangements were above 56.7% and as segregating when the standard deviation between donors was above 5%. A statistical classification framework was built to diagnose cytomegalovirus status from the catalog of TCR beta chain sequences. A later analysis assigned V and J genes by comparing TCR nucleotide sequences with IMGT/GENE-DB human TR gene sequences. Using the TCRdist pipeline, a later analysis assigned CDR3 sequences along with most-parsimonious VDJ recombination scenarios. In a later analysis, every TCR beta chain was defined by the combination of its CDR3 amino acid sequence and its V-gene family, and reads without a unique V-gene family were dropped. In a later analysis, nearly 600 highly shared, low-generation-probability nucleotide sequences were removed to address suspected cross-contamination and a sequencing artifact. In a later analysis, a clonal expansion index for each public chain was calculated from normalized within-repertoire ranks of inferred template counts. In a later analysis, generation probabilities were computed with a VDJ recombination model fitted to out-of-frame rearrangements, and the resulting probabilities were checked against IGoR. Hypergeometric tests were used in a later analysis to score TCR-TCR, TCR-HLA and TCR-CMV co-occurrence, with a repertoire-size bias correction applied to the TCR pairs. To estimate false discovery rates, a later analysis permuted the HLA or CMV assignments 20 times. A later analysis grouped co-occurring TCRs with DBSCAN, adding TCRdist sequence similarity when clustering within HLA-allele-positive subsets. Repertoires with fewer than 30,000 or more than 120,000 public chains, plus five repertoires with anomalous nucleotide sharing, were excluded from co-occurrence clustering. Entries here come from immuneACCESS through TCRdb and include only in-frame sequences with V and J called. Some clones fail to appear in such tables; in the studies checked, an unresolved V gene covers under half of the shortfall, and the cause of the remainder is unknown. V, J and clone size reflect that table, while D and trimming were determined from the DNA. This sample comprises 99,000 or so clones, approximately 80% of them detected only once. Roughly 4.9% of the sample is taken by the ten largest.

The CDR3, from cysteine to phenylalanine, totals 14 residues. Solely the CDR3 DNA is kept, with 42 bases framed from the first base. V ends up 2 bases short and J 6 bases short, with an unmatched junction base count of 7. As encoded in the germline V gene, CDR1 is MDHEN while CDR2 is SYDVKM. The material sequenced was PBMCs. The V and J genes are TRBV28 and TRBJ2-7; the central 7 bases match TRBD2. The TCR originated in a woman younger than 30 in good health and CMV-seropositive. This receptor has the CDR3 CASSLRGSGVEQYF. The DNA sequence reads TGTGCCAGCAGTTTACGGGGGAGCGGGGTCGAGCAGTACTTC. The entire variable domain, with the stretches around the CDR3 drawn from the reference TRBV28 and TRBJ2-7 proteins, is DVKVTQSSRYLVKRTGEKVFLECVQDMDHENMFWYRQDPGLGLRLIYFSYDVKMKEKGDIPEGYSVSREKKERFSLILESASTNQTSMYLCASSLRGSGVEQYFGPGTRLTVT.